Listed below are T cell receptor beta chains from one sample, sequenced in a study of CD8 T cell repertoires and HIV-1 epitope variants. Using immunoSEQ multiplex PCR, the repertoire was profiled, and TCRdb retains in-frame clones only, with some absent. The sample contains roughly 5,000 clones, around 67% of which appear only once. These TCRs' antigens remain unknown. Sequenced sample: cultured CD8+ T cells derived from PBMCs. These receptors were taken from a male donor with HIV. CDR3s leave out the opening cysteine and the closing phenylalanine or tryptophan. The order of the fields is V gene, J gene, CDR3 protein.

TRBV10-2	TRBJ2-7	ASSDWGRTYEQY
TRBV19	TRBJ1-1	ASSIGGWNTEAF
TRBV5-6	TRBJ2-5	ASSFLTPQETQY
TRBV28	TRBJ2-2	ASRMGRHRANTGELF
TRBV7-9	TRBJ2-1	ASSLAVGGRDEQF
TRBV4-2	TRBJ2-7	ASSQEVWASGDYEQY
TRBV14	TRBJ2-7	ASSLRGGEQY
TRBV5-6	TRBJ2-7	ASSDSTVTYEQY
TRBV28	TRBJ2-3	ASSYLGGHTDTQY
TRBV27	TRBJ2-7	ASSPKVGTSGLYEQY
TRBV28	TRBJ2-3	ASSLLGGMDTQY
TRBV5-6	TRBJ1-5	ASSLAEARQPQH
TRBV7-3	TRBJ2-6	ASSFPLTGANVLT
TRBV10-1	TRBJ1-1	ASSEGSMNTEAF
TRBV4-1	TRBJ2-1	ASSQEGGGAYNEQF
TRBV27	TRBJ2-1	ASSLYRGGNEQF
TRBV28	TRBJ1-5	ASSLIGTGAAGQPQH
TRBV5-6	TRBJ1-5	ASSWTGTGDQPQH
TRBV10-3	TRBJ2-1	AISYSGGYNEQF
TRBV6-5	TRBJ2-2	ASSYAFSGELF
TRBV30	TRBJ1-1	AWSVQDFHSLNTEAF
TRBV5-6	TRBJ2-6	ASSRRGGSGANVLT
TRBV11-2	TRBJ2-7	ASSLEAGPGYEQY
TRBV7-9	TRBJ1-1	ASSRDRGTF
TRBV5-1	TRBJ1-3	ASSQYSAPGNTIY
TRBV7-2	TRBJ2-2	ASSFPRPRGPGELF
TRBV7-2	TRBJ2-2	ASSLVGQGQLF
TRBV4-2	TRBJ1-2	ASSPWPVELDYGYT
TRBV5-1	TRBJ1-2	ASSSQETNYGYT
TRBV5-1	TRBJ1-2	ASSFSGQGGRGYT
TRBV19	TRBJ1-1	ASSPTGGGSTEAF
TRBV28	TRBJ2-1	ASRPFLRENEQF
TRBV27	TRBJ2-3	ASTPTTTSGRSTDTQY
TRBV2	TRBJ1-1	ASSDYGRNTEAF
TRBV5-1	TRBJ1-3	ASSMGQRGNTIY
TRBV27	TRBJ2-1	ASSLSAYNEQF
TRBV6-1	TRBJ2-1	ASSVGTSGTYNEQF
TRBV28	TRBJ2-2	ASSLTRTGELF
TRBV5-6	TRBJ1-2	ASSLDTYGYT
TRBV19	TRBJ2-7	ASSIGHLTYEQY
TRBV29-1	TRBJ2-1	SVRQLAGVGNEQF
TRBV25-1	TRBJ1-6	ASSELTQGGNSPLH
TRBV7-3	TRBJ1-3	ASSLIPGAGNTIY
TRBV7-6	TRBJ1-4	ASSGGQGIDEKLF
TRBV5-6	TRBJ2-3	ASSAGLAGAWGTDTQY
TRBV7-6	TRBJ2-1	ASTYGDSNEQF
TRBV11-1	TRBJ1-1	ASSLAQFRDTEAF